This T cell receptor (beta chain) emerged from a study of regulatory T cells in long-lasting Graves disease. Broader study findings: Patients whose Graves' disease persisted exhibited lower TCR diversity than those newly diagnosed.

As to this clonotype: Its specificity is unknown.

Time point meaning: newly diagnosed GD, antithyroid drugs for less than 3 months. The authors made the TCR library using RNA they extracted from PBMCs. The EDTA tubes were filled with around 9 milliliters of drawn peripheral blood. Arm-PCR with iRepertoire HTBI primers amplified the CDR3 regions for these TCR beta libraries. Authors' processing steps: The identification of 50 to 65 TRBV and approximately 13 TRBJ segments was made across samples. TCRdb re-derived calls from the multiplex PCR reads in MiXCR, one entry per CDR3 protein. It is TCRdb's table, rather than the study itself, that gives the V and J calls and clone size. The data hold over 300,000 distinct CDR3 sequences, with 15% to 19% observed a single time. The clonotype originates from a female donor with Graves disease. Sequenced here: peripheral blood mononuclear cells (PBMCs), sampled at new diagnosis, from a patient treated with antithyroid drugs.

The CDR3 DNA is TGTGCCAGCAGTTACTCTGTCCCGAACACCGGGGAGCTGTTTTTT. Translation gives CASSYSVPNTGELFF. V and J are TRBV6-5 and TRBJ2-2; D call uncertain. Per the germline V gene, CDR1 is MNHEY and CDR2 is SVGAGI. V lost 0 bases and J 0 bases, leaving 5 bases between the germline ends. The CDR3 length is 15 residues.